This T cell receptor (beta chain) was sequenced during a study of CD8 T cells in Susac syndrome. It was with random hexamers that about 0.45 to 1 ug RNA was reverse transcribed. TCRdb called the immunoSEQ multiplex PCR reads again in MiXCR, with one record for every CDR3 protein. The table lists roughly 250,000 distinct CDR3 sequences, almost 97% of them singletons. Sequenced material: CD4+ T cells from PBMCs. The clonotype was recovered from a human donor with Susac syndrome.

CDR3: CASSSGQGSTDTQYF. CDR3 sequence (DNA): TGCGCCAGCAGCTCAGGACAGGGTAGCACAGATACGCAGTATTTT. The rearrangement links TRBV5-1 to TRBJ2-3; 8 bases map to TRBD1. CDR1 and CDR2 from the germline V gene are SGHRS and YFSETQ. With 3 bases clipped from V and 0 bases from J, the junction kept 3 bases outside the gene matches. The CDR3 has 15 residues.